This T cell receptor (beta chain) appears in the sequencing data of a study of blood T cell repertoires in COVID-19. Turning to the study itself: Samples taken during acute and convalescent COVID-19 were collected in the United States, Italy and Spain. The cDNA or gDNA used as material had been derived from T cells, B-cell-depleted T cells, or PBMCs.

Clones were sequenced by immunoSEQ multiplex PCR, and TCRdb holds only the in-frame ones, with some missing. The sample records around 250,000 clones, roughly nine tenths being singletons. The V gene's germline CDR1 is KGHDR and CDR2 SFDVKD. There are 12 residues in the CDR3. The V gene lost 5 bases and the J gene lost 7 bases, with 8 bases spanning the gap. This sequence originates from a man in his fifties or sixties with acute or convalescent COVID-19. The specimen was peripheral blood. V and J are TRBV24-1 and TRBJ2-1; no clear D. The chain's CDR3 is CATSVEANEQFF. CDR3 in DNA: TGTGCCACCAGTGTTGAAGCAAATGAGCAGTTCTTC.